Given below is one T cell receptor (beta chain) in context. This record comes from a study of control samples from healthy donors and cancer patients. TCRdb's copy holds only in-frame clones and misses some; the assay was immunoSEQ multiplex PCR. The repertoire consists of approximately 100,000 clones, with around 89% occurring once and the leading ten covering 17%. This receptor was identified in a woman in her forties or fifties in good health. The sample was blood.

CDR3 protein: CASSEAIETQYF. In nucleotides, the CDR3 is TGTGCCAGCAGCGAGGCCATTGAGACCCAGTACTTC. This chain joins TRBV7-9 and TRBJ2-5; D unclear. Trimming pared 5 bases from V and 5 bases from J, leaving 9 bases between. From germline, CDR1 is SEHNR and CDR2 FQNEAQ (reference sequence). This CDR3 has 12 amino acids.